The 15 T cell receptor beta chains below all came from one sample that was sequenced in a study of OX40 agonist ivuxolimab in advanced cancers. Profiled with immunoSEQ multiplex PCR; TCRdb holds only in-frame clones, not every one. Seen here are more than 80,000 clones, roughly 89% observed once, and the top ten hold around 1.5%. Sequences were derived from CD4+ or CD8+ T cells sorted from blood, sampled in a trial of the OX40 agonist ivuxolimab. The receptors here all came from an adult with an advanced solid tumor such as melanoma, head and neck, liver or kidney cancer.

This chain connects TRBV5-5 to TRBJ2-7; 7 bases map to TRBD1. The CDR3 is made up of 15 amino acids. In germline, CDR1 is SGHKS, CDR2 YYEKEE (reference sequence). V dropped 4 bases and J dropped 4; count of bases not matched to a gene: 11. The CDR3 loop is CASSGVTGHVYEQYF. The DNA for the CDR3 is TGTGCCAGCAGCGGAGTGACAGGGCACGTTTACGAGCAGTACTTC.

The V and J genes are TRBV4-3 and TRBJ1-4, with 8 positions matching TRBD1. V was clipped by 1 base and J by 6 bases; unmatched bases: 7. From germline, CDR1 is LGHNA and CDR2 YSLEER. This CDR3 contains 16 residues. Here the CDR3 DNA reads TGCGCCAGCAGCCAAGCGGGTGGGACAGGCGATGAAAAACTGTTTTTT. Translating gives CASSQAGGTGDEKLFF.

This chain's CDR3 is CAWSVRFGEQYF. As DNA, the CDR3 is TGTGCCTGGAGTGTACGGTTCGGCGAGCAGTACTTC. V is TRBV30 and J is TRBJ2-7; D is uncertain. Germline values: CDR1 GTSNPN, CDR2 SVGIG (reference sequence). Trimming took off 0 bases at V and 6 bases at J, with 9 bases between the two ends. This CDR3 comprises 12 residues.

This clone was observed once. The gene calls are TRBV7-2 and TRBJ2-2; D is ambiguous. The CDR3 consists of 15 residues. Germline CDR1 reads SGHTA; CDR2 reads FQGNSA. The V and J ends lost 3 bases and 2 bases respectively, with 10 bases between them. CDR3 sequence (DNA): TGTGCCAGCAGCTTGAGTACACTTAACACCGGGGAGCTGTTTTTT. Translating it yields CASSLSTLNTGELFF.

The chain couples TRBV7-9 to TRBJ1-4, with no clear D. CDR1 is SEHNR, CDR2 FQNEAQ, per germline (reference sequence). With 5 bases removed from V and 5 bases from J, the gap between germline ends came to 9 bases. The CDR3 runs 13 residues. CDR3 region: CASSGVQNEKLFF. For the CDR3, the DNA is TGTGCCAGCAGCGGGGTACAAAATGAAAAACTGTTTTTT.

This chain links TRBV7-9 with TRBJ2-5, with 8 bases matching TRBD1. This CDR3 has 17 amino acids. V was clipped by 0 bases and J by 1 base; unmatched bases: 7. The germline V gene encodes CDR1 SEHNR and CDR2 FQNEAQ (reference sequence). The CDR3 sequence: CASSLAFGQGAQETQYF. DNA for the CDR3: TGTGCCAGCAGCTTAGCCTTCGGGCAGGGGGCCCAAGAGACCCAGTACTTC.

For this clone: At the DNA level, this CDR3 is encoded by other sequences in the same sample as well. The gene calls are TRBV9 and TRBJ1-3; D gene uncertain. The CDR3 extends over 15 amino acids. The V gene lost 0 bases and the J gene lost 3 bases, with 10 bases spanning the gap. Germline CDR1 and CDR2: SGDLS and YYNGEE. The CDR3 bases are TGTGCCAGCAGCGTAGGCAGGTCTAGTGGAAACACCATATATTTT. Its protein product is CASSVGRSSGNTIYF.

This chain joins TRBV5-1 and TRBJ2-4; D tentatively reads TRBD1 or TRBD2 (5 bases each). Trimming took 0 bases from V and 8 from J, leaving 15 bases between them. CDR3 size: 15 residues. From germline, CDR1 is SGHRS and CDR2 YFSETQ. CDR3 region: CASSLVSRMGDIQYF. The CDR3 DNA reads as TGCGCCAGCAGCTTGGTGTCCAGAATGGGGGACATTCAGTACTTC. Filled out from reference TRBV5-1 and TRBJ2-4, the complete variable domain reads KAGVTQTPRYLIKTRGQQVTLSCSPISGHRSVSWYQQTPGQGLQFLFEYFSETQRNKGNFPGRFSGRQFSNSRSEMNVSTLELGDSALYLCASSLVSRMGDIQYFGAGTRLSVL.

Details on this clone: The sample carries other DNA sequences with the same CDR3. The rearrangement uses TRBV19 and TRBJ1-5; weak D call: TRBD1 (5 bases). Germline-derived CDR1 and CDR2 are LNHDA and SQIVND (reference sequence). The length of the CDR3 is 14 residues. Trimming took 2 bases from V and 4 from J, leaving 9 bases between them. The CDR3 reads CASSIQGGNQPQHF. The CDR3, as DNA: TGTGCCAGTAGTATACAGGGCGGGAATCAGCCCCAGCATTTT.

The rearrangement joins TRBV7-2 to TRBJ1-2, with 9 bases lining up with TRBD1. The germline gives CDR1 SGHTA, CDR2 FQGNSA. V dropped 7 bases and J dropped 6; count of bases not matched to a gene: 12. The CDR3 has 15 residues. The CDR3 nucleotides are TGTGCCAGCAACAGAATCGGACAGGGGCGGCATGGCTACACCTTC. It yields the protein CASNRIGQGRHGYTF.

The genes are TRBV11-2 and TRBJ1-2; 9 bases map to TRBD1. The V segment lost 2 bases and the J segment 6 bases; nucleotides outside the gene matches: 10. The germline CDR1 and CDR2 sequences are SGHAT and FQNNGV. The length of the CDR3 is 16 residues. CDR3 in amino acids: CASSLLWDRVADGYTF. CDR3 DNA sequence: TGTGCCAGCAGCTTACTGTGGGACAGGGTCGCCGATGGCTACACCTTC.

In its sample, this clone was seen a few times. The V gene is TRBV20-1, the J gene TRBJ1-1, with a tentative D call TRBD1 (5 bases). V gave up 5 bases and J gave up 4 bases, with 8 bases separating them. This CDR3 comprises 11 residues. Germline values: CDR1 DFQATT, CDR2 SNEGSKA (reference sequence). The DNA of the CDR3 is TGCAGTGCTCAGGGACGCACTGAAGCTTTCTTT. Protein sequence: CSAQGRTEAFF.

The rearrangement joins TRBV5-1 to TRBJ2-5; TRBD1 might be the D (7 bases). Per germline, CDR1 SGHRS and CDR2 YFSETQ. The CDR3 loop spans 14 amino acids. The germline V and J ends were trimmed by 4 bases and 5 bases, with 15 bases remaining between them. The CDR3 DNA is TGCGCCAGCAGCAACGGACAGGCGGGGGAGACCCAGTACTTC. Protein sequence: CASSNGQAGETQYF.

The genes are TRBV5-4 and TRBJ2-6; the D is unclear. The ends were cut back, 5 bases at V and 0 bases at J, with 9 bases in the middle. Germline loops: CDR1 SGHNT, CDR2 YYREEE (reference sequence). This CDR3 comprises 15 residues. The CDR3 DNA sequence: TGTGCCAGCAGTGCGGATAGCTCTGGGGCCAACGTCCTGACTTTC. It is translated as CASSADSSGANVLTF.

This chain links TRBV7-9 with TRBJ2-2; D perhaps matches TRBD2 (6 bases). The V gene lost 5 bases and the J gene lost 6 bases, with 13 bases spanning the gap. The V gene's germline CDR1 is SEHNR and CDR2 FQNEAQ (reference sequence). The CDR3 runs to 14 residues. CDR3 DNA: TGTGCCAGCAGCCTCGAGGGAGGAGCCGGGGAGCTGTTTTTT. It is translated as CASSLEGGAGELFF.